The 18 T cell receptor beta chains reported below all come from one sample, sequenced in a study of blood T cells in healthy people across ages. Next came a second PCR, run for about 7 to 12 cycles, which used a sample-barcoded 5' primer along with a J-beta primer mix. TCRdb processed the 5' RACE reads anew with MiXCR; each CDR3 protein has one entry. The profile shows fewer than 2 million distinct CDR3 sequences, around 42% of them singletons. Input material: blood. The receptors originated from a human donor in good health.

The table lists this clonotype with a count of one. This chain connects TRBV5-6 to TRBJ2-1; D ambiguous. The V gene lost 10 bases and the J gene lost 3 bases, with 23 bases spanning the gap. Germline V gives CDR1 SGHDT, CDR2 YYEEEE. This CDR3 contains 16 residues. The CDR3 loop is CARSPSDPRNYNEQFF. DNA of the CDR3: TGTGCCCGATCCCCGTCGGATCCCCGAAACTACAATGAGCAGTTCTTC.

The genes are TRBV20-1 and TRBJ2-3, with 8 bases lining up with TRBD2. Germline V gene lookup returns CDR1 DFQATT and CDR2 SNEGSKA (reference sequence). Trimming removed 8 bases from V and 10 bases from J; junction bases left unmatched: 20. The CDR3 totals 15 residues. Written as DNA, the CDR3 is TGCAGTAAAAAGCCTATAGCGGGGTTCCGTATTGCGCAGTATTTT. Encoded protein: CSKKPIAGFRIAQYF.

This clonotype was picked up many times. V usage is TRBV7-2 and J usage is TRBJ2-7, with D perhaps matching TRBD1 or TRBD2 (6 bases each). Trimming shortened V by 0 bases and J by 5 bases, and 14 bases separated the two germline ends. Germline CDR1 is SGHTA and CDR2 is FQGNSA. There are 15 residues in the CDR3. The CDR3 nucleotides are TGTGCCAGCAGCTTAGCGGGGGGCCCTTTAGACGAGCAGTACTTC. Its translation is CASSLAGGPLDEQYF.

V and J are TRBV12-3 or TRBV12-4 and TRBJ1-5; weak D call: TRBD1 (6 bases). Trimming removed 4 bases from V and 2 bases from J, with 12 bases in between. The CDR3 has 15 amino acids. The CDR3 loop is CASSSGTSGNQPQHF. The CDR3 DNA reads TGTGCCAGCAGTTCGGGGACATCAGGCAATCAGCCCCAGCATTTT.

The chain is built from TRBV2 and TRBJ2-3, with 13 bases fitting TRBD2. J lost 0 bases, V lost 1 base, and 13 bases had no gene match. Germline CDR1 SNHLY, CDR2 FYNNEI. The CDR3 spans 21 residues. CDR3 DNA: TGTGCCAGCAGTGAAGGGCCGGGACTAGCGGGGACACTGCCAAGCACAGATACGCAGTATTTT. It is translated as CASSEGPGLAGTLPSTDTQYF.

The chain has TRBV2 and TRBJ2-1, with D possibly matching TRBD2 (5 bases). V was clipped by 9 bases and J by 3 bases, with 9 bases between them. The CDR3 is 12 residues long. The germline CDR1 and CDR2 sequences are SNHLY and FYNNEI. CDR3 nucleotide sequence: TGTGCCAGTTTACTAGTCTACAATGAGCAGTTCTTC. Protein sequence: CASLLVYNEQFF.

This clonotype was seen more than once but under ten times. The genes are TRBV7-2 and TRBJ1-2; perhaps TRBD1 as D (5 bases). V lost 1 base, J lost 8 bases, and 14 bases lay in between. The CDR3 totals 14 residues. Germline V gene data show CDR1 as SGHTA and CDR2 as FQGNSA. CDR3 coding DNA: TGTGCCAGCAGCTTAGACGGGGCCTCTTGGGGCTACACCTTC. Translating gives CASSLDGASWGYTF.

The V call is TRBV20-1, the J call TRBJ2-3, with 9 bases aligning to TRBD2. The germline gives CDR1 DFQATT, CDR2 SNEGSKA (reference sequence). Trimming removed 6 bases from V and 6 bases from J; junction bases left unmatched: 10. The CDR3 sequence is 14 residues long. The CDR3 nucleotides read TGCAGTGCCCCCTTAGCGGGGGAAAGGGATACGCAGTATTTT. This gives the protein CSAPLAGERDTQYF.

DNA for the CDR3: TGTGCCAGCAGCTTAAACTTAGGGGGGCCGGTTTACGAGCAGTACTTC. Its protein is CASSLNLGGPVYEQYF. The chain employs TRBV7-9 and TRBJ2-4; perhaps D is TRBD1 or TRBD2 (6 bases each). The J call is in doubt because the DNA end fits TRBJ2-7 better. Germline CDR1 and CDR2: SEHNR and FQNEAQ (reference sequence). The CDR3 runs to 16 residues.

The chain joins TRBV5-1 to TRBJ2-3; 8 bases fit TRBD1. The CDR3 has 14 residues. CDR1 is SGHRS and CDR2 is YFSETQ in the germline V gene. V was clipped by 3 bases and J by 5 bases; unmatched bases: 5. For the CDR3, the DNA is TGCGCCAGCAGCTGGCAGGGGGCAGGAGATACGCAGTATTTT. It is translated as CASSWQGAGDTQYF.

V and J are TRBV6-2 or TRBV6-3 and TRBJ2-5; D is possibly TRBD1 or TRBD2 (5 bases each). The J call could be wrong; TRBJ2-7 is a better fit for the DNA end. This CDR3 is built from 15 residues. The germline V gene has CDR1 MNHEY and CDR2 SVGEGT. CDR3 in DNA: TGTGCCAGCAGTTACTATGGGGGAAAAAGGAACGAGCAGTACTTC. Amino acids: CASSYYGGKRNEQYF.

This clonotype was found once. This chain links TRBV2 with TRBJ2-2; a possible D gene is TRBD2 (5 bases). V lost 6 bases and J lost 2, with 10 bases in between. This CDR3 comprises 14 residues. The V gene's germline CDR1 is SNHLY and CDR2 FYNNEI. The chain's CDR3 is CASREDRNTGELFF. CDR3 coding DNA: TGTGCCAGCAGGGAGGACCGAAACACCGGGGAGCTGTTTTTT. Complete variable domain (other parts from reference TRBV2 and TRBJ2-2): EPEVTQTPSHQVTQMGQEVILRCVPISNHLYFYWYRQILGQKVEFLVSFYNNEISEKSEIFDDQFSVERPDGSNFTLKIRSTKLEDSAMYFCASREDRNTGELFFGEGSRLTVL.

The genes are TRBV27 and TRBJ1-2; D possibly corresponds to TRBD1 (6 bases). V lost 3 bases, J lost 4 bases, and 9 bases lay in between. There are 13 residues in the CDR3. Germline V gene lookup returns CDR1 MNHEY and CDR2 SMNVEV (reference sequence). In nucleotides, the CDR3 is TGTGCCAGCAGTTTCCTGACAGGCTATGGCTACACCTTC. Amino acid sequence: CASSFLTGYGYTF.

The chain joins TRBV24-1 to TRBJ1-1, with D maybe TRBD1 (5 bases). The V end was cut by 5 bases, the J end by 11 bases, with 11 bases between. CDR1 is KGHDR and CDR2 is SFDVKD in the germline V gene. This CDR3 contains 11 residues. The CDR3 sequence: CATSVGGSAFF. The CDR3 DNA reads TGTGCCACCAGTGTTGGGGGAAGTGCTTTCTTT.

This sequence joins TRBV7-8 and TRBJ1-2; 8 bases are a match to TRBD1. The CDR3 consists of 13 residues. Germline values: CDR1 SGHVS, CDR2 FQNEAQ. The J segment lost 5 bases and the V segment lost 5 bases, leaving 4 bases of the junction unmatched. Here the CDR3 DNA reads TGTGCCAGCAGCGAGGACAGGGAGTATGGCTACACCTTC. This translates into CASSEDREYGYTF.

DNA of the CDR3: TGTGCCACCAGCAAGGACAGATACTCTGGAAACACCATATATTTT. This sequence encodes CATSKDRYSGNTIYF. The gene calls are TRBV15 and TRBJ1-3; TRBD1 might be the D (6 bases). This CDR3 has 15 residues. The germline V and J ends were trimmed by 4 bases and 0 bases, with 10 bases remaining between them. Looked up from germline, CDR1 is LNHNV and CDR2 is YYDKDF (reference sequence).

The table lists this clonotype with a few counts. The V and J genes are TRBV7-6 and TRBJ2-7, with 7 nucleotides matching TRBD1. This CDR3 is 15 amino acids long. With 1 base clipped from V and 4 bases from J, the junction kept 7 bases outside the gene matches. Germline V gene lookup returns CDR1 SGHVS and CDR2 FNYEAQ. The DNA of the CDR3 is TGTGCCAGCAGCTTAGGTACAGGGGAAGGGTACGAGCAGTACTTC. Translation: CASSLGTGEGYEQYF. Together with reference TRBV7-6 and TRBJ2-7, the CDR3 gives the full variable domain: GAGVSQSPRYKVTKRGQDVALRCDPISGHVSLYWYRQALGQGPEFLTYFNYEAQQDKSGLPNDRFSAERPEGSISTLTIQRTEQRDSAMYRCASSLGTGEGYEQYFGPGTRLTVT.

The chain is built from TRBV24-1 and TRBJ2-5; TRBD2 is a possible D gene (5 bases). Trimming pared 7 bases from V and 5 bases from J, leaving 13 bases between. CDR1 and CDR2 (germline): KGHDR, SFDVKD. CDR3 length equals 13 residues. The CDR3 here is CATSGTSSETQYF. As DNA, the CDR3 is TGTGCCACCAGCGGAACTAGTTCGGAGACCCAGTACTTC.